This section outlines one T cell receptor beta chain sequence together with its context. The data were taken from a study of blood T cell repertoires in COVID-19. On the study more broadly: The United States, Italy and Spain supplied acute and convalescent COVID-19 samples. T cells, B-cell-depleted T cells, or PBMCs provided the cDNA or gDNA that served as material.

Authors' methods: Reference gene primers were amplified, and this amplification served to estimate nucleated cell counts. Using immunoSEQ multiplex PCR, the repertoire was profiled, and TCRdb retains in-frame clones only, with some absent. That table gives V, J and clone size, and the DNA gave D and trimming. The sample contains about 150,000 clones, around 79% of which appear only once. The sequence was collected from a man older than 75 with acute or convalescent COVID-19. Specimen: peripheral blood.

The CDR3 sequence: CASSLRGTQYF. The CDR3 coding sequence is TGTGCCAGCAGCTTGCGGGGGACCCAGTACTTC. The chain combines TRBV5-8 with TRBJ2-5; possible D gene TRBD2, 5 bases. The V gene's germline CDR1 is SGHTS and CDR2 YDEGEE. The CDR3 is 11 amino acids. Trimming took off 1 base at V and 7 bases at J, with 5 bases between the two ends.